These 17 T cell receptor beta chains share one sample of origin, sequenced in a study of T cell responses to AZD1222 COVID-19 vaccine. Measured with immunoSEQ multiplex PCR; TCRdb has only the in-frame clones, and not every one. In the table there are over 60,000 clones, roughly 87% of which are singletons. The sample here was peripheral blood, taken on day 0 of AZD1222 vaccination. The receptors shown here come from an adult in good health.

This rearrangement joins TRBV27 to TRBJ1-4, with D possibly TRBD1 on 5 matching bases. Germline assignment: CDR1 MNHEY and CDR2 SMNVEV (reference sequence). The ends were cut back, 5 bases at V and 4 bases at J, with 14 bases in the middle. This CDR3 has 15 residues. The CDR3 DNA follows: TGTGCCAGCAGTCTGCGGGGCCTATTTAATGAAAAACTGTTTTTT. It translates to CASSLRGLFNEKLFF.

The J gene is TRBJ1-5, the V gene TRBV4-2; weak D call: TRBD1 (5 bases). Germline CDR1 LGHNA, CDR2 YNFKEQ. The V gene lost 3 bases and the J gene lost 1 base, with 13 bases spanning the gap. CDR3 length equals 16 residues. The CDR3, as DNA: TGTGCCAGCAGCCATGGGGGGTCAGGGAGCAATCAGCCCCAGCATTTT. It specifies CASSHGGSGSNQPQHF.

This chain connects TRBV6-5 to TRBJ1-1; D is perhaps TRBD1 (6 bases). Germline CDR1 is MNHEY and CDR2 is SVGAGI. This CDR3 region has 15 residues. Trimming took off 7 bases at V and 3 bases at J, with 18 bases between the two ends. The CDR3 DNA follows: TGTGCCAGCATGGAGGGGGGGGCGGGTTACACTGAAGCTTTCTTT. The encoded protein is CASMEGGAGYTEAFF.

V is TRBV6-5 and J is TRBJ2-7; D may be TRBD1 or TRBD2 (5 bases each). The length of the CDR3 is 14 residues. V was shortened by 8 bases and J by 0 bases, with 14 bases between the two germline ends. Germline loops: CDR1 MNHEY, CDR2 SVGAGI. The CDR3 protein is CASLPVGPSYEQYF. The CDR3 nucleotides are TGTGCCAGCCTTCCGGTGGGACCCTCCTACGAGCAGTACTTC.

The chain has TRBV28 and TRBJ1-4, with a tentative D call TRBD1 (6 bases). The CDR3 consists of 15 residues. Per the germline V gene, CDR1 is MDHEN and CDR2 is SYDVKM. Trimming removed 4 bases from V and 4 bases from J, with 13 bases in between. CDR3 sequence reads: CASSSTGMGNEKLFF. CDR3 nucleotides: TGTGCCAGCAGTTCCACAGGGATGGGTAATGAAAAACTGTTTTTT.

The CDR3, as DNA: TGTGCCAGCAGCCAAGACAGGGCCCGCTTGCAGTTCTTC. This encodes CASSQDRARLQFF. V is TRBV7-2 and J is TRBJ2-1; 7 bases map to TRBD1. There are 13 residues in the CDR3. Trimming cost V 5 bases and J 12 bases; bases outside gene matches: 10. The germline V gene has CDR1 SGHTA and CDR2 FQGNSA.

The chain carries TRBV29-1 and TRBJ1-1; D is undetermined. The CDR3 spans 13 residues. Trimming removed 7 bases from V and 0 bases from J, with 12 bases in between. CDR1 is SQVTM, CDR2 ANQGSEA, per germline. CDR3 loop: CSALRAVNTEAFF. CDR3 sequence (DNA): TGCAGCGCGCTCCGGGCCGTGAACACTGAAGCTTTCTTT.

A few counts support this clone. The rearrangement links TRBV10-1 to TRBJ2-5; D gene uncertain. CDR1 and CDR2 (germline): WNHNN, SYGVQD (reference sequence). The CDR3 totals 13 residues. V was cut by 4 bases and J by 5 bases, with 11 bases left in between. The DNA of the CDR3 is TGCGCCAGCAGTGCCCAAACCTCGGAGACCCAGTACTTC. Translated: CASSAQTSETQYF.

This chain uses TRBV5-5 with TRBJ1-1, with D unresolved. The V gene lost 5 bases and the J gene lost 5 bases, with 10 bases spanning the gap. This CDR3 is built from 12 residues. Germline loops: CDR1 SGHKS, CDR2 YYEKEE (reference sequence). CDR3 nucleotides: TGTGCCAGCAGTAACGACGGGACTGAAGCTTTCTTT. Protein: CASSNDGTEAFF.

The chain combines TRBV7-8 with TRBJ1-1; 9 bases align to TRBD1. The V segment lost 5 bases and the J segment 4 bases; nucleotides outside the gene matches: 8. The CDR3 is made up of 15 amino acids. Germline V gives CDR1 SGHVS, CDR2 FQNEAQ. CDR3 sequence: CASSGRGQGITEAFF. CDR3 in DNA: TGTGCCAGCAGCGGCCGTGGACAGGGGATCACTGAAGCTTTCTTT.

As for this clone: The junction departs from germline at one end; a sequencing error may be responsible. V is TRBV7-7 and J is TRBJ2-3, with 7 nucleotides matching TRBD1. CDR1 is SSHAT and CDR2 is FNYEAQ in the germline V gene (reference sequence). The CDR3 runs to 14 residues. CDR3 loop: CASSPRQGSDTQYF. The CDR3 DNA is TGTGCTAGCAGCCCTCGACAGGGATCAGATACGCAGTATTTT.

The chain employs TRBV9 and TRBJ2-7; D is unresolved. The germline gives CDR1 SGDLS, CDR2 YYNGEE. The CDR3 totals 14 residues. The germline V and J ends were trimmed by 0 bases and 1 base, with 8 bases remaining between them. CDR3 nucleotides: TGTGCCAGCAGCGTAGATGGGCGTTCCTACGAGCAGTACTTC. Residues: CASSVDGRSYEQYF.

The sample holds a few counts of this clone. The chain employs TRBV21-1 and TRBJ2-3; the table's D gene call, TRBD2, was not cross checked with the DNA. TRBV21-1 counts as a pseudogene. There are 14 residues in the CDR3. In nucleotides, the CDR3 is TGTGCCAGCAGCAAAGGTACTAGCACAGATACGCAGTATTTT. Amino acid sequence: CASSKGTSTDTQYF.

The rearrangement joins TRBV12-3 or TRBV12-4 to TRBJ2-5; D uncertain. Deletions cut 8 bases from V and 5 bases from J, with 3 bases between. CDR3 length: 9 residues. CDR3 DNA sequence: TGTGCCAGCGGGGAGACCCAGTACTTC. Protein product: CASGETQYF.

J is TRBJ1-6 and V is TRBV5-1; D is undetermined. The CDR3 spans 15 residues. Trimming cost V 3 bases and J 6 bases, with 13 bases left between them. Germline V gene lookup returns CDR1 SGHRS and CDR2 YFSETQ. CDR3 in amino acids: CASSSSGDGNSPLHF. In DNA form, the CDR3 reads TGCGCCAGCAGCTCTTCGGGAGACGGTAATTCACCCCTCCACTTT.

This clone showed up just a few times. J is TRBJ1-4 and V is TRBV30, with TRBD1 matching 9 bases. V lost 0 bases to trimming and J lost 6 bases; unmatched junction nucleotides: 8. Germline V lookup: CDR1 GTSNPN, CDR2 SVGIG (reference sequence). The CDR3 runs 16 residues. Here the CDR3 DNA reads TGTGCCTGGAGTGTACCCTCGACAGGGGGTGATGAAAAACTGTTTTTT. Translation gives CAWSVPSTGGDEKLFF.

The chain recombines TRBV27 with TRBJ1-1, with TRBD1 identical over 9 bases. From germline, CDR1 is MNHEY and CDR2 SMNVEV (reference sequence). This CDR3 comprises 13 residues. With 10 bases clipped from V and 0 bases from J, the junction kept 3 bases outside the gene matches. The CDR3 DNA is TGTGCCACCAGGGACAGGGTGAACACTGAAGCTTTCTTT. It yields the protein CATRDRVNTEAFF.